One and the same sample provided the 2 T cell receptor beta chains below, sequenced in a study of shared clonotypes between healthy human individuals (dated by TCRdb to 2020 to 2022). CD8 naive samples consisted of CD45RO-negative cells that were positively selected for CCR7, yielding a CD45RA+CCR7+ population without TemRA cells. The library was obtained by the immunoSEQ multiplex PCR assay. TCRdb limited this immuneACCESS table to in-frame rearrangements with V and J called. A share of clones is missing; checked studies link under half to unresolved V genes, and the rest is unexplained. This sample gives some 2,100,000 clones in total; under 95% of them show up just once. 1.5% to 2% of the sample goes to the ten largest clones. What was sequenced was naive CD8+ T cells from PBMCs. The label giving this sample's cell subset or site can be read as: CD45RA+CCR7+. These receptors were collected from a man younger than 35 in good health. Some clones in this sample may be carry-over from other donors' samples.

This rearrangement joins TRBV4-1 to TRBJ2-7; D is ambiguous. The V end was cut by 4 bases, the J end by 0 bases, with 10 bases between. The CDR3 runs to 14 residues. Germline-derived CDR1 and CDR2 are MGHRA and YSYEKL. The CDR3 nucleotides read TGCGCCAGCAGCCTGGGCAGGACCTCCTACGAGCAGTACTTC. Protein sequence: CASSLGRTSYEQYF.

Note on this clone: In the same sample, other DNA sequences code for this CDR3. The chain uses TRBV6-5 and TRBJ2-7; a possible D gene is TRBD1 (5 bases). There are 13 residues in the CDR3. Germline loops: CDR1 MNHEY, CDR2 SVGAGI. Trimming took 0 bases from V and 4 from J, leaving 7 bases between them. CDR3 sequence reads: CASSYSQGYEQYF. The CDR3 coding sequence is TGTGCCAGCAGTTACTCTCAGGGATACGAGCAGTACTTC.